The rows below give T cell receptor beta chains drawn from one sample of a study of T-cell reconstitution after alpha-beta-depleted transplantation in children. MiXCR, applied by TCRdb to the PCR reads, yields one record per CDR3 protein. Of hundreds of thousands of distinct CDR3 sequences listed, 23% are singletons. This sample comprised PBMCs, mostly from graft donor cells, obtained 360 days after TCRalphabeta/CD19-depleted stem cell transplant. These TCRs come from a boy under two years old who had a stem cell transplant for acute myeloid leukemia, so the T cells may come from the graft donor. Each CDR3 is given with its conserved first and last residue. The D gene is left open where the match is weak. Clone size is shown for a subset of rows, as once, few, many or a class of expanded clone.

d_call	v_call	j_call	clone_size	cdr3_nt	cdr3_aa
TRBD1	TRBV6-1	TRBJ2-3	few	TGTGCCAGCAGCAACACTCGGGACAGGTTTTCAGATACGCAGTATTTT	CASSNTRDRFSDTQYF
-	TRBV12-3/TRBV12-4	TRBJ1-5	many	TGTGCCAGCAGTCCTTCTAACGGCATTCAGCCCCAGCATTTT	CASSPSNGIQPQHF
-	TRBV6-1	TRBJ2-1	-	TGTGCCAGCCGTATGCAGCCCAACTCCTACAATGAGCAGTTCTTC	CASRMQPNSYNEQFF
TRBD1	TRBV7-9	TRBJ2-3	many	TGTGCCAGCAGCTTAGGTGGACAGGGCACAGATACGCAGTATTTT	CASSLGGQGTDTQYF
TRBD1	TRBV6-5	TRBJ1-3	few	TGTGCCAGCAGTTACTCAAGGACAGGGGGCGGGAGAAACACCATATATTTT	CASSYSRTGGGRNTIYF
TRBD2	TRBV7-2	TRBJ2-7	many	TGTGCCAGCAGCCTCCGGACTAGCGCTAACGAGCAGTACTTC	CASSLRTSANEQYF
TRBD2	TRBV20-1	TRBJ2-1	-	TGCAGTCGGGGGGGGCCGGCTGAGCAGTTCTTC	CSRGGPAEQFF
-	TRBV12-3/TRBV12-4	TRBJ1-1	many	TGTGCCAGCAGTTCCTCCCTGGGAGGGAACACTGAAGCTTTCTTT	CASSSSLGGNTEAFF
-	TRBV28	TRBJ1-4	-	TGTGCCAGCAGCTCCGGGACGGGCGCAACTAATGAAAAACTGTTTTTT	CASSSGTGATNEKLFF
TRBD1	TRBV11-2	TRBJ1-1	-	TGTGCCAGCAGCTCGATCCCCGGGACAGGGGGGATGGGCACTGAAGCTTTCTTT	CASSSIPGTGGMGTEAFF
TRBD1	TRBV5-4	TRBJ2-1	many	TGTGCCAGCACCATGGACAGGGCCAATGAGCAGTTCTTC	CASTMDRANEQFF
-	TRBV6-1	TRBJ2-6	-	TGTGCCAGCAAAAACAGCTACTCTGGGGCCAACGTCCTGACTTTC	CASKNSYSGANVLTF
-	TRBV14	TRBJ2-3	many	TGTGCCAGCGGACTCAGCACAGATACGCAGTATTTT	CASGLSTDTQYF
-	TRBV15	TRBJ2-1	many	TGTGCCACCAGCAGAGTGGCCACCCGTGGGCATGAGCAGTTCTTC	CATSRVATRGHEQFF
-	TRBV20-1	TRBJ2-2	few	TGCAGTGCTACGGGAGCGACTTACACCGGGGAGCTGTTTTTT	CSATGATYTGELFF
-	TRBV20-1	TRBJ2-1	many	TGCAGTGCGCCCGCGCCCTCTAGCTCTGATTACAATGAGCAGTTCTTC	CSAPAPSSSDYNEQFF
TRBD1	TRBV4-3	TRBJ1-3	-	TGCGCCAGCAGCCAAGATGGGACAGGTGGAAACACCATATATTTT	CASSQDGTGGNTIYF
-	TRBV12-3/TRBV12-4	TRBJ2-6	few	TGTGCCAGCACCTCCGACACCCGCTCTGGGGCCAACGTCCTGACTTTC	CASTSDTRSGANVLTF
TRBD2	TRBV12-3/TRBV12-4	TRBJ2-1	many	TGTGCCAGCAGTTTCCCGATAGCGGGGGGATACAATGAGCAGTTCTTC	CASSFPIAGGYNEQFF
TRBD2	TRBV6-5	TRBJ2-7	-	TGTGCCAGCAGACTCGGACTAGCCTCCTACGAGCAGTACTTC	CASRLGLASYEQYF
-	TRBV4-3	TRBJ2-7	many	TGCGCCAGCAGCCAAGATCCGGGGTTTGAGCAGTACTTC	CASSQDPGFEQYF
-	TRBV5-1	TRBJ2-7	-	TGCGCCAGCGCAGGGGGGGGCGGTCGGTACTTC	CASAGGGGRYF
-	TRBV4-3	TRBJ2-2	-	TGCGCCAGCAGCCAAGAACTACTGTTGAACACCGGGGAGCTGTTTTTT	CASSQELLLNTGELFF